A single sample is the source of the 11 T cell receptor beta chains below, sequenced in a study of patients and donors after allogeneic stem cell transplantation. TCRdb re-analysed the RT-PCR reads in MiXCR, keeping a single row per CDR3 protein. The sample lists roughly 960,000 distinct CDR3 sequences; more than 15% were seen once. The material sequenced was blood, either unsorted or a sorted T cell fraction (not recorded which). All receptors come from a human donor who was either an allogeneic HSCT recipient or a stem cell or donor lymphocyte infusion donor (not recorded which). It is not recorded whose cells these are; they may come from a transplant donor.

This clonotype was counted a few times. V gene TRBV5-6 combines with J gene TRBJ2-2; tentatively, D is TRBD1 (6 bases). The CDR3 length is 15 residues. V shed 4 bases and J shed 6 bases, with 16 bases lying between them. Germline CDR1 is SGHDT and CDR2 is YYEEEE. The CDR3 region has the DNA TGTGCCAGCAGCGAGATAGGGACACTGGCCGGGGAGCTGTTTTTT. Amino acid sequence: CASSEIGTLAGELFF.

There are many counts of this clonotype. The rearrangement uses TRBV29-1 and TRBJ2-1, with TRBD2 matching 8 bases. The CDR3 has 12 amino acids. After removal of 7 bases from V and 5 bases from J, the junction contained 4 bases not matched to a gene. Germline V gene sequence: CDR1 SQVTM, CDR2 ANQGSEA. CDR3 nucleotides: TGCAGCGCCGGGACTAGACACAATGAGCAGTTCTTC. It codes for CSAGTRHNEQFF.

This clonotype was counted only a few times. The chain couples TRBV29-1 to TRBJ2-5, with D perhaps TRBD2 (7 bases). Germline values: CDR1 SQVTM, CDR2 ANQGSEA. Between the trimmed V and J ends, which lost 3 bases and 2 bases, there was a span of 19 bases. The CDR3 has 16 amino acids. CDR3 coding DNA: TGCAGCGTTGAGTCGGCCGGGGGGCGCCTACAAGAGACCCAGTACTTC. Translating it yields CSVESAGGRLQETQYF.

This clonotype was picked up many times. The genes are TRBV5-1 and TRBJ2-1; D gene uncertain. The CDR3 is 15 residues long. The ends were cut back, 2 bases at V and 0 bases at J, with 9 bases in the middle. Per germline, CDR1 SGHRS and CDR2 YFSETQ. In DNA form, the CDR3 reads TGCGCCAGCAGCTTCCGGACGAGCTCCTACAATGAGCAGTTCTTC. Residues: CASSFRTSSYNEQFF.

V and J are TRBV6-1 and TRBJ2-2, with no clear D. Germline loops: CDR1 MNHNS, CDR2 SASEGT. CDR3 length equals 12 residues. Deletions cut 4 bases from V and 9 bases from J, with 9 bases between. The CDR3 DNA reads TGTGCCAGCAGTGTATGGGCAAGGGAGCTGTTTTTT. It codes for CASSVWARELFF.

This clonotype was observed many times. The chain has TRBV25-1 and TRBJ1-1; no clear D gene. The CDR3 is 14 residues long. Between the trimmed V and J ends, which lost 3 bases and 6 bases, there was a span of 14 bases. Germline CDR1 reads MGHDK; CDR2 reads SYGVNS. The CDR3 DNA follows: TGTGCCAGCAGTGATTCGGGGAGGAGGGCTGAAGCTTTCTTT. This sequence encodes CASSDSGRRAEAFF. The complete variable domain, with remaining parts taken from reference TRBV25-1 and TRBJ1-1, reads EADIYQTPRYLVIGTGKKITLECSQTMGHDKMYWYQQDPGMELHLIHYSYGVNSTEKGDLSSESTVSRIRTEHFPLTLESARPSHTSQYLCASSDSGRRAEAFFGQGTRLTVV.

The chain joins TRBV29-1 to TRBJ2-6, with a tentative D call TRBD2 (6 bases). The CDR3 sequence is 18 residues long. V was cut by 4 bases and J by 0 bases, with 19 bases left in between. Looked up from germline, CDR1 is SQVTM and CDR2 is ANQGSEA. CDR3 nucleotides: TGCAGCGTTGCCTTCCGGGACTCCTCTCTCTCTGGGGCCAACGTCCTGACTTTC. Translated, it gives CSVAFRDSSLSGANVLTF.

The rearrangement joins TRBV11-1 to TRBJ2-1; TRBD2 matches at 12 bases. CDR1 is SGHAT and CDR2 is FQDESV in the germline V gene (reference sequence). V lost 3 bases and J lost 8; bases outside the gene matches: 14. The CDR3 is 18 amino acids. As DNA, the CDR3 is TGTGCCAGCAGCTTCACCCTAGCGGGGGGGCCGACCCTCGATGAGCAGTTCTTC. It specifies CASSFTLAGGPTLDEQFF.

This clonotype was detected only a few times. The rearrangement uses TRBV10-3 and TRBJ1-3, with D perhaps matching TRBD1 (6 bases). Deletions cut 3 bases from V and 0 bases from J, with 12 bases between. The germline V gene has CDR1 ENHRY and CDR2 SYGVKD. This CDR3 has 16 residues. DNA for the CDR3: TGTGCCATCAGTGACCGGACAGCTATCTCTGGAAACACCATATATTTT. Translation: CAISDRTAISGNTIYF.

The chain uses TRBV3-1 and TRBJ2-1; possibly TRBD1 or TRBD2 for D (6 bases each). Trimming pared 3 bases from V and 7 bases from J, leaving 16 bases between. Germline CDR1 LGHDT, CDR2 YNNKEL (reference sequence). The CDR3 is made up of 15 amino acids. CDR3 protein: CASSHGGGGLNEQFF. In nucleotides, the CDR3 is TGTGCCAGCAGCCACGGGGGTGGGGGCTTGAATGAGCAGTTCTTC.

This clonotype showed up just a few times. This chain joins TRBV29-1 and TRBJ2-7; perhaps TRBD1 as D (6 bases). From germline, CDR1 is SQVTM and CDR2 ANQGSEA. V gave up 6 bases and J gave up 0 bases, with 15 bases separating them. This CDR3 region has 14 residues. CDR3 DNA: TGCAGCGTAGCAGGGGTGCCGAGCTCCTACGAGCAGTACTTC. Its protein product is CSVAGVPSSYEQYF.